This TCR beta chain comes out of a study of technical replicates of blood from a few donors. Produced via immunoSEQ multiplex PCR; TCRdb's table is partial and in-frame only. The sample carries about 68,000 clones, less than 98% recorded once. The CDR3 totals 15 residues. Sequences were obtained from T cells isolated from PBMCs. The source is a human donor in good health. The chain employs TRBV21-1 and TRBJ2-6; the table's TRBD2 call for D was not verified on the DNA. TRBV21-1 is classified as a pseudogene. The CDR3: CASSLSHSGANVLTF. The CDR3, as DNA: TGTGCCAGCAGCTTAAGCCACTCTGGGGCCAACGTCCTGACTTTC.